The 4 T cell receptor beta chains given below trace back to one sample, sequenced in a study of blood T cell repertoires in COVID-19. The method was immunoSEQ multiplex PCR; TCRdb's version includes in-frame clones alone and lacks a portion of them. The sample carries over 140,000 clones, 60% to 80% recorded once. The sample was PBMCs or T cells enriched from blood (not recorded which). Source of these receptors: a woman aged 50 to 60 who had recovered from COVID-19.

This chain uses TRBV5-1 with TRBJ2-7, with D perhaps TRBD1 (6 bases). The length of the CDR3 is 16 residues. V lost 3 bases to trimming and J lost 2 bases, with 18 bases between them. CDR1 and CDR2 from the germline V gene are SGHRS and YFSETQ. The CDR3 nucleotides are TGCGCCAGCAGCTCGACAGGTTTTCTCCAAACCTACGAGCAGTACTTC. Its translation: CASSSTGFLQTYEQYF.

Here the CDR3 DNA reads TGTGCCAGCAGCGCGTTAGGGGGCACAGATACGCAGTATTTT. Translated: CASSALGGTDTQYF. This sequence joins TRBV11-3 and TRBJ2-3; D might be TRBD1 (5 bases). The V gene lost 5 bases and the J gene lost 1 base, with 10 bases spanning the gap. Per germline, CDR1 SGHNT and CDR2 YENEEA. CDR3 length: 14 amino acids. Full variable domain (remainder filled in from reference TRBV11-3 and TRBJ2-3): EAGVVQSPRYKIIEKKQPVAFWCNPISGHNTLYWYLQNLGQGPELLIRYENEEAVDDSQLPKDRFSAERLKGVDSTLKIQPAELGDSAVYLCASSALGGTDTQYFGPGTRLTVL.

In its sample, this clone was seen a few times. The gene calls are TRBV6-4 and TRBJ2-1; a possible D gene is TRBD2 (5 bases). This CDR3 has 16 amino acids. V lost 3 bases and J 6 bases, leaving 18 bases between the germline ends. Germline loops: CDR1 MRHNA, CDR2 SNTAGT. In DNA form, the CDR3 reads TGTGCCAGCAGTGATTTTGTCAACGGGGAATCCAATGAGCAGTTCTTC. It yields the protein CASSDFVNGESNEQFF.

In DNA, the CDR3 is TGTGCCAGCAGCCGGGGTGTCTCGCAGGATACGCAGTATTTT. Its translation: CASSRGVSQDTQYF. V usage is TRBV7-9 and J usage is TRBJ2-3; the D gene is possibly TRBD2 (5 bases). From germline, CDR1 is SEHNR and CDR2 FQNEAQ (reference sequence). Trimming took 5 bases from V and 6 from J, leaving 15 bases between them. This CDR3 is 14 amino acids long.